This TCR beta chain was retrieved from a study of radiotherapy plus CTLA-4 blockade in lung cancer. Enrolled patients, whose metastatic non-small-cell lung cancer was chemo-refractory, received focal radiation plus CTLA-4 blockade with ipilimumab. The germline CDR1 and CDR2 sequences are SGDLS and YYNGEE. V was pared by 5 bases and J by 3 bases, with 4 bases of the junction left unmatched. The CDR3 extends over 14 amino acids. Study-wide findings and caveats: Radiotherapy was combined with ipilimumab, and tumor-derived TCR clones then expanded in blood. In blood, early T cell clone dynamics reportedly predicted response best, together with interferon-beta.

Some clones are missing from TCRdb's copy, which holds only in-frame ones; the method was immunoSEQ multiplex PCR. Altogether about 49,000 clones are present, roughly 73% being singletons, with the ten largest covering 3% to 4%. With respect to this clone: Its antigen is unidentified.

This TCR derives from a human donor with non-small cell lung cancer who had a complete response to radiotherapy plus ipilimumab. The V and J genes are TRBV9 and TRBJ2-1, with 8 bases identical to TRBD1. Specimen: peripheral blood, collected from a patient treated with radiotherapy plus ipilimumab. The CDR3 region is CASSLDRGYNEQFF. CDR3 in DNA: TGTGCCAGCAGTCTCGACAGGGGCTACAATGAGCAGTTCTTC. The full variable domain, completed using reference TRBV9 and TRBJ2-1, is DSGVTQTPKHLITATGQRVTLRCSPRSGDLSVYWYQQSLDQGLQFLIQYYNGEERAKGNILERFSAQQFPDLHSELNLSSLELGDSALYFCASSLDRGYNEQFFGPGTRLTVL.